This record covers a single TCR beta chain. The sample originates from a study of blood T cell repertoires in COVID-19. Study context: From T cells, B-cell-depleted T cells, or PBMCs came the material, which was cDNA or gDNA.

Cohort 3 donors counted as recovered after two negative PCRs, clearance, or resolved symptoms. Sequencing used immunoSEQ multiplex PCR; TCRdb keeps in-frame clones, though not all of them. The repertoire has some 170,000 clones, about 85% of them found once; the top ten carry around 6.2%. Between the trimmed V and J ends, which lost 7 bases and 2 bases, there was a span of 18 bases. CDR1 is SGHKS, CDR2 YYEKEE, per germline (reference sequence). CDR3 length equals 16 residues. The material sequenced was PBMCs or T cells enriched from blood (not recorded which). The genes are TRBV5-5 and TRBJ2-2; TRBD2 might be the D (7 bases). This clonotype was obtained from a middle-aged man who had recovered from COVID-19. The CDR3: CASWPRGGGNTGELFF. As DNA, the CDR3 is TGTGCCAGCTGGCCCCGCGGCGGGGGCAACACCGGGGAGCTGTTTTTT.